The source of this T cell receptor beta chain is a study of CD8+ T cells in alopecia areata. On the study more broadly: Patients received oral tofacitinib, 5 to 10 mg twice daily, for moderate-to-severe alopecia areata.

Turning to this clone: Other nucleotide sequences in the sample specify the same CDR3.

RNA, once extracted, was reverse transcribed into cDNA for use as the sequencing template. The repertoire was sequenced with immunoSEQ multiplex PCR; TCRdb's copy has only in-frame clones and lacks some. This sample has more than 110,000 clones, with roughly 80% found just once. As to treatment: oral pan-JAK inhibitor, 5-10 mg twice daily. Germline V gene lookup returns CDR1 SQVTM and CDR2 ANQGSEA. V shed 6 bases, J shed 3 bases, and the junction held 4 bases outside the gene matches. The CDR3 runs 13 residues. The source was CD8+ T cells sorted from blood, collected at week 4, from a patient treated with tofacitinib. The rearrangement joins TRBV29-1 to TRBJ1-2, with 10 bases fitting TRBD1. This receptor was obtained from a human donor with alopecia areata. CDR3: CSVETGGDYGYTF. CDR3 DNA sequence: TGCAGCGTCGAGACAGGGGGCGACTATGGCTACACCTTC. The variable domain in full, with the rest retrieved from reference TRBV29-1 and TRBJ1-2, is SAVISQKPSRDICQRGTSLTIQCQVDSQVTMMFWYRQQPGQSLTLIATANQGSEATYESGFVIDKFPISRPNLTFSTLTVSNMSPEDSSIYLCSVETGGDYGYTFGSGTRLTVV.